This T cell receptor beta chain originates from a study of molecular identifiers for immune sequencing clone quantification. Study summary: The replicates split RNA from roughly 18,000 or 92,000 naive CD8 cells five ways and sequenced four. Whole-study results and caveats: Naive cells had under 1% of molecules in clones above 20 RNA copies, effectors over 99%. Molecules of identical TCR sharing a barcode could underestimate highly expanded clone sizes.

Trimming removed 6 bases from V and 0 bases from J; junction bases left unmatched: 6. This CDR3 is 15 amino acids long. Libraries of bulk TCR were made by previously described methods (with listed TCR primers). One entry per CDR3 protein results from TCRdb running MiXCR on the PCR reads. Of about 630,000 distinct CDR3 sequences listed, less than 30% are singletons. Points on this clonotype: Its antigen is still unknown. It may be a read error: a sequence one base away is much more abundant.

Material for sequencing was naive CD8+ T cells from blood, with Jurkat cell RNA spiked in. Indicated subset: FACS-sorted CD8+CD4-CCR7+CD45RA+ naive T cells. The source of this sequence is a human donor in good health. Some libraries in this study had Jurkat cell RNA spiked in. The rearrangement joins TRBV12-3 or TRBV12-4 to TRBJ2-3; 7 bases align to TRBD2. As DNA, the CDR3 is TGTGCCAGCAGCTCCGGACTAGACAGCACAGATACGCAGTATTTT. Its protein is CASSSGLDSTDTQYF.